A selection of T cell receptor beta chains follows, all from one sample in a study of blood T cell repertoires in COVID-19. TCRdb's copy holds only in-frame clones and misses some; the assay was immunoSEQ multiplex PCR. The data hold under 75,000 clones, with 80% to 95% observed a single time. The material sequenced was peripheral blood. These receptors originate from a man aged 50 to 60 with active COVID-19. CDR3s include the opening cysteine and the closing phenylalanine or tryptophan. The order of the fields is D gene, J gene, clone size, CDR3 length, V gene, CDR3 DNA, CDR3 protein. The D gene is left open where the match is weak. Size tells how often a clone was seen (once, few, many) or the class of an expanded clone, and some rows leave it out.

d_call: TRBD1; j_call: TRBJ1-5; clone_size: .; cdr3_length: 15; v_call: TRBV3-1/TRBV3-2; cdr3_nt: TGTGCCAGCAGCCAGGAGGGACAGGGCAATCAGCCCCAGCATTTT; cdr3_aa: CASSQEGQGNQPQHF
d_call: TRBD1; j_call: TRBJ2-1; clone_size: .; cdr3_length: 11; v_call: TRBV27; cdr3_nt: TGTGCCAGCGGACAGGGTAATGAGCAGTTCTTC; cdr3_aa: CASGQGNEQFF
d_call: TRBD1; j_call: TRBJ2-5; clone_size: .; cdr3_length: 13; v_call: TRBV12-3/TRBV12-4; cdr3_nt: TGTGCCAGCAGCTGGGACAGGGGGGAGACCCAGTACTTC; cdr3_aa: CASSWDRGETQYF
d_call: .; j_call: TRBJ1-1; clone_size: .; cdr3_length: 13; v_call: TRBV7-2; cdr3_nt: TGTGCCAGCAGTCCCCGGGGGGGCAAGTGGGCTTTCTTT; cdr3_aa: CASSPRGGKWAFF
d_call: .; j_call: TRBJ2-7; clone_size: .; cdr3_length: 14; v_call: TRBV9; cdr3_nt: TGTGCCAGCAGCGTAGCTACGACAGGCTACGAGCAGTACTTC; cdr3_aa: CASSVATTGYEQYF
d_call: .; j_call: TRBJ1-1; clone_size: .; cdr3_length: 13; v_call: TRBV18; cdr3_nt: TGTGCCAGCTCACCCCAGGGGAACACTGAAGCTTTCTTT; cdr3_aa: CASSPQGNTEAFF
d_call: TRBD1; j_call: TRBJ1-5; clone_size: once; cdr3_length: 14; v_call: TRBV18; cdr3_nt: TGTGCCAGCTCGCCGGGACAGACCGATTGGACCCAGCATTTT; cdr3_aa: CASSPGQTDWTQHF
d_call: .; j_call: TRBJ1-1; clone_size: once; cdr3_length: 15; v_call: TRBV7-2; cdr3_nt: TGTGCCAGCAGCTACGACACCAGGCCGAACACTGAAGCTTTCTTT; cdr3_aa: CASSYDTRPNTEAFF
d_call: TRBD1; j_call: TRBJ1-5; clone_size: few; cdr3_length: 14; v_call: TRBV27; cdr3_nt: TGTGCCAGCAGGCAGGGGGGATCGGAAAAGCCCCAGCATTTT; cdr3_aa: CASRQGGSEKPQHF
d_call: .; j_call: TRBJ2-3; clone_size: .; cdr3_length: 15; v_call: TRBV27; cdr3_nt: TGTGCCAGCAGCAACCACAGGGACATCGGGGATACGCAGTATTTT; cdr3_aa: CASSNHRDIGDTQYF
d_call: .; j_call: TRBJ2-1; clone_size: few; cdr3_length: 13; v_call: TRBV7-9; cdr3_nt: TGTGCCAGCAGCCCTGATCAGCGAACTAAATGGTTCTTC; cdr3_aa: CASSPDQRTKWFF
d_call: .; j_call: TRBJ1-3; clone_size: .; cdr3_length: 15; v_call: TRBV6-5; cdr3_nt: TGTGCCAGCAGCCACAACCCTGACTCTGGAAACACCATATATTTT; cdr3_aa: CASSHNPDSGNTIYF
d_call: TRBD1; j_call: TRBJ1-5; clone_size: .; cdr3_length: 15; v_call: TRBV7-2; cdr3_nt: TGTGCCAGCAGCCCCGGGACAGTGCGCAATCAGCCCCAGCATTTT; cdr3_aa: CASSPGTVRNQPQHF
d_call: .; j_call: TRBJ2-7; clone_size: .; cdr3_length: 13; v_call: TRBV6-5; cdr3_nt: TGTGCCAGCAGGGACGGAGGGAAGCACGAGCAGTACTTC; cdr3_aa: CASRDGGKHEQYF
d_call: .; j_call: TRBJ1-2; clone_size: .; cdr3_length: 14; v_call: TRBV11-3; cdr3_nt: TGTGCCAGCAGCTTAGGGCCAGGGAACTATGGCTACACCTTC; cdr3_aa: CASSLGPGNYGYTF
d_call: TRBD2; j_call: TRBJ2-3; clone_size: .; cdr3_length: 16; v_call: TRBV7-3; cdr3_nt: TGTGCCAGCAGCTTAACTAGCGGGGCTTTGACAGATACGCAGTATTTT; cdr3_aa: CASSLTSGALTDTQYF
d_call: TRBD2; j_call: TRBJ2-3; clone_size: .; cdr3_length: 15; v_call: TRBV19; cdr3_nt: TGTGCCAGTAGTAGGTCTAGCGGGGGAATAGATACGCAGTATTTT; cdr3_aa: CASSRSSGGIDTQYF
d_call: .; j_call: TRBJ2-4; clone_size: .; cdr3_length: 15; v_call: TRBV6-6; cdr3_nt: TGTGCCAGCACTCCCGACAGGCCAGCCAAAAACATTCAGTACTTC; cdr3_aa: CASTPDRPAKNIQYF
d_call: .; j_call: TRBJ1-3; clone_size: .; cdr3_length: 16; v_call: TRBV27; cdr3_nt: TGTGCCAGCAGCCGATCAGGGTTACAAACTGGAAACACCATATATTTT; cdr3_aa: CASSRSGLQTGNTIYF
d_call: TRBD1; j_call: TRBJ1-5; clone_size: .; cdr3_length: 14; v_call: TRBV6-1; cdr3_nt: TGTGCCAGCAGAGAAGGGACAGCCACTCAGCCCCAGCATTTT; cdr3_aa: CASREGTATQPQHF
d_call: .; j_call: TRBJ2-1; clone_size: .; cdr3_length: 15; v_call: TRBV3-1/TRBV3-2; cdr3_nt: TGTGCCAGCAGCTTCGACTGGAGCTCCTACAATGAGCAGTTCTTC; cdr3_aa: CASSFDWSSYNEQFF
d_call: TRBD1; j_call: TRBJ1-6; clone_size: once; cdr3_length: 14; v_call: TRBV2; cdr3_nt: TGTGCCAGCAGTGGCGGGACAGATAATTCACCCCTCCACTTT; cdr3_aa: CASSGGTDNSPLHF
d_call: .; j_call: TRBJ1-1; clone_size: few; cdr3_length: 17; v_call: TRBV5-1; cdr3_nt: TGCGCCAGCAGCTTGGAAGGTTCGGGATCAGGCAGCACTGAAGCTTTCTTT; cdr3_aa: CASSLEGSGSGSTEAFF